These 3 T cell receptor beta chains originate from one sample sequenced in a study of CD8 T cells in ankylosing spondylitis. In TCRdb, the 5' RACE reads were re-called with MiXCR into one record per CDR3 protein. The sample carries about 39,000 distinct CDR3 sequences, 4% recorded once. Sequenced input: blood, either unsorted or a sorted T cell fraction (not recorded which). Receptor source: a female donor with ankylosing spondylitis or in good health (not recorded which).

This clonotype was seen many times. The chain carries TRBV9 and TRBJ2-7; 9 bases are a match to TRBD1. The junction had 3 bases not matched to a gene; V was cut back by 3 bases and J by 2 bases. The V gene's germline CDR1 is SGDLS and CDR2 YYNGEE. CDR3 length equals 14 residues. As DNA, the CDR3 is TGTGCCAGCAGCGAGAGACAGGGGGCCTACGAGCAGTACTTC. Translated, it gives CASSERQGAYEQYF.

This clonotype has just a few counts. The chain is built from TRBV9 and TRBJ2-5, with D possibly matching TRBD2 (5 bases). In germline, CDR1 is SGDLS, CDR2 YYNGEE. The CDR3 length is 16 residues. V was shortened by 4 bases and J by 1 base, with 17 bases between the two germline ends. The CDR3 protein is CASSPPGLATQETQYF. The CDR3 coding sequence is TGTGCCAGCAGCCCCCCCGGACTGGCGACCCAAGAGACCCAGTACTTC. The variable domain in full, completed from reference TRBV9 and TRBJ2-5, reads DSGVTQTPKHLITATGQRVTLRCSPRSGDLSVYWYQQSLDQGLQFLIQYYNGEERAKGNILERFSAQQFPDLHSELNLSSLELGDSALYFCASSPPGLATQETQYFGPGTRLLVL.

This clonotype was detected many times. This chain uses TRBV9 with TRBJ2-3; TRBD2 matches at 8 bases. The CDR3 is made up of 15 amino acids. From germline, CDR1 is SGDLS and CDR2 YYNGEE. Trimming cost V 3 bases and J 1 base; bases outside gene matches: 4. CDR3 DNA sequence: TGTGCCAGCAGCGCCCTTAGCGGGGGCACAGATACGCAGTATTTT. Translated, it gives CASSALSGGTDTQYF.